The 13 T cell receptor beta chains in this list originate from one sample, sequenced in a study of blood T cell repertoires in COVID-19. Method: immunoSEQ multiplex PCR; TCRdb's copy keeps in-frame clones and lacks some. Among about 120,000 clones listed, 85% to 90% were seen once. Material: peripheral blood. These receptors came from a man over 45 with acute or convalescent COVID-19.

This chain connects TRBV5-1 to TRBJ1-5, with TRBD1 matching over 9 bases. V lost 4 bases, J lost 3 bases, and 8 bases stayed unmatched. Per the germline V gene, CDR1 is SGHRS and CDR2 is YFSETQ. CDR3 length: 16 residues. The CDR3 nucleotides are TGCGCCAGCAGCAAAGGGACAGGGAACAACAATCAGCCCCAGCATTTT. The encoded protein is CASSKGTGNNNQPQHF.

The V gene is TRBV11-2, the J gene TRBJ2-7; TRBD1 is a possible D gene (6 bases). Per the germline V gene, CDR1 is SGHAT and CDR2 is FQNNGV. V was cut by 4 bases and J by 6 bases, with 19 bases left in between. The CDR3 length is 15 residues. The chain's CDR3 is CASSSQPQQGSEQYF. The CDR3 region has the DNA TGTGCCAGCAGCTCCCAACCACAACAGGGTAGCGAGCAGTACTTC.

This chain links TRBV18 with TRBJ1-1; D remains ambiguous. The CDR3 runs 14 residues. With 0 bases removed from V and 4 bases from J, the gap between germline ends came to 9 bases. Germline CDR1 reads KGHSH; CDR2 reads LQKENI. This chain's CDR3 is CASSPPDWATEAFF. The CDR3, as DNA: TGTGCCAGCTCACCACCCGATTGGGCCACTGAAGCTTTCTTT.

V is TRBV15 and J is TRBJ2-1; 8 nucleotides match TRBD2. V trimming: 5 bases; J trimming: 6 bases; junction bases outside the gene matches: 6. The CDR3 runs to 14 residues. The germline CDR1 and CDR2 sequences are LNHNV and YYDKDF (reference sequence). CDR3 amino acids: CATSPGTRLNEQFF. The CDR3 DNA follows: TGTGCCACCAGCCCCGGGACTAGGCTCAATGAGCAGTTCTTC.

The chain employs TRBV7-8 and TRBJ1-5; D may be TRBD1 (5 bases). The V end was cut by 5 bases, the J end by 1 base, with 18 bases between. The CDR3 runs 17 residues. Germline V gene lookup returns CDR1 SGHVS and CDR2 FQNEAQ. The CDR3 sequence: CASSPPEGWGSNQPQHF. The CDR3 DNA reads as TGTGCCAGCAGCCCGCCCGAAGGTTGGGGCAGCAATCAGCCCCAGCATTTT.

The rearrangement uses TRBV5-1 and TRBJ1-6; D not certain. With 3 bases removed from V and 1 base from J, the gap between germline ends came to 11 bases. The CDR3 is made up of 16 amino acids. The germline V gene has CDR1 SGHRS and CDR2 YFSETQ. CDR3 nucleotides: TGCGCCAGCAGCTCGCCGGGGTGTTCCTATAATTCACCCCTCCACTTT. This codes for CASSSPGCSYNSPLHF. Drawing the rest from reference TRBV5-1 and TRBJ1-6, the complete variable domain is KAGVTQTPRYLIKTRGQQVTLSCSPISGHRSVSWYQQTPGQGLQFLFEYFSETQRNKGNFPGRFSGRQFSNSRSEMNVSTLELGDSALYLCASSSPGCSYNSPLHFGNGTRLTVT.

The chain recombines TRBV6-5 with TRBJ2-1; 8 bases agree with TRBD2. The CDR3 runs 15 residues. The germline V gene has CDR1 MNHEY and CDR2 SVGAGI. After removal of 5 bases from V and 6 bases from J, the junction contained 9 bases not matched to a gene. The CDR3 nucleotides read TGTGCCAGCAGTCCAACTAGCGGTGCCGGCAATGAGCAGTTCTTC. It translates to CASSPTSGAGNEQFF.

V gene TRBV18 combines with J gene TRBJ1-1, with TRBD1 matching over 7 bases. The CDR3 consists of 15 residues. Germline loops: CDR1 KGHSH, CDR2 LQKENI. V shed 3 bases and J 0 bases; nucleotides not matched to a gene: 4. The CDR3 spells CASSPVTGLNTEAFF. Here the CDR3 DNA reads TGTGCCAGCTCACCCGTGACAGGGTTGAACACTGAAGCTTTCTTT.

This clone was counted only a few times. The V call is TRBV4-1, the J call TRBJ2-7, with 10 bases lining up with TRBD1. Trimming cost V 4 bases and J 3 bases; bases outside gene matches: 6. The germline V gene has CDR1 MGHRA and CDR2 YSYEKL. The CDR3 has 15 residues. This CDR3 is CASSRQGASVYEQYF. CDR3 nucleotides: TGCGCCAGCAGCCGACAGGGGGCCTCGGTCTACGAGCAGTACTTC.

This sequence joins TRBV5-4 and TRBJ2-1; 10 positions agree with TRBD2. The germline V gene has CDR1 SGHNT and CDR2 YYREEE (reference sequence). CDR3 size: 17 residues. The ends lost 4 bases at V and 6 bases at J; junction bases unmatched: 13. The DNA for the CDR3 is TGTGCCAGCAGCCCGCAGGGGAGTAGCGGGAGGCCCAATGAGCAGTTCTTC. This gives the protein CASSPQGSSGRPNEQFF.

This chain joins TRBV27 and TRBJ1-2; the D gene is possibly TRBD1 (5 bases). CDR1 is MNHEY and CDR2 is SMNVEV in the germline V gene (reference sequence). This CDR3 comprises 13 residues. The V end was cut by 8 bases, the J end by 4 bases, with 14 bases between. The CDR3 reads CASASGLSYGYTF. The CDR3 DNA follows: TGTGCCAGCGCTTCGGGACTGAGCTATGGCTACACCTTC.

The CDR3 coding sequence is TGTGCCAGCAGGCGGACTAGCGGGCCCTTGGATGAGCAGTTCTTC. It translates to CASRRTSGPLDEQFF. The gene calls are TRBV6-6 and TRBJ2-1; 11 bases match TRBD2. Germline CDR1 is MNHNY and CDR2 is SVGAGI (reference sequence). With V trimmed by 6 bases and J by 8 bases, 9 bases remained unmatched. The CDR3 loop spans 15 amino acids.

The V and J genes are TRBV5-5 and TRBJ2-5, with TRBD2 matching over 12 bases. Trimming cost V 2 bases and J 5 bases; bases outside gene matches: 4. This CDR3 contains 15 residues. The germline V gene has CDR1 SGHKS and CDR2 YYEKEE (reference sequence). CDR3 residues: CASSLLAGGGETQYF. The CDR3 DNA reads TGTGCCAGCAGCTTACTAGCGGGAGGAGGGGAGACCCAGTACTTC.